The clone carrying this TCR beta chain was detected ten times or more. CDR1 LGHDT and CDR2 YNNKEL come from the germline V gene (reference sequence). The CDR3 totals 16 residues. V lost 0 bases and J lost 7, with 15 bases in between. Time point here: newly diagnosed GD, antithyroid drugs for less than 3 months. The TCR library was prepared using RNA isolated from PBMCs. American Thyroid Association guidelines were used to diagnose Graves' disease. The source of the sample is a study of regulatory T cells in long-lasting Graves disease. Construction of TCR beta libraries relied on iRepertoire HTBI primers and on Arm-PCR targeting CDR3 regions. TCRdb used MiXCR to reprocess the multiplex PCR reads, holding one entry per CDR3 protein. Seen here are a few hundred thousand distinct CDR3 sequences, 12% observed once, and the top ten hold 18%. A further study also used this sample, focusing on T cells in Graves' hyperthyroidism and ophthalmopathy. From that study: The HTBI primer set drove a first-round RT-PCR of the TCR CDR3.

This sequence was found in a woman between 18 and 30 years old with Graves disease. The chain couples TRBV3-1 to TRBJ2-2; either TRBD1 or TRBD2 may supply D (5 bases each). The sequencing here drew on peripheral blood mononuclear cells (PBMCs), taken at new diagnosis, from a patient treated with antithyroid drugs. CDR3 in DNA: TGTGCCAGCAGCCAAGAGCACGGGGACCGTAGCGGGGAGCTGTTTTTT. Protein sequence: CASSQEHGDRSGELFF.